This TCR beta chain was captured by sequencing in a study of shared clonotypes between healthy human individuals (dated by TCRdb to between 2020 and 2021). Regarding the research as a whole: The cohort comprised a couple of women and a few men aged 18 to 49 years. Leukapheresis yielded between about 0.9 and 10 billion PBMCs per donor. For each donor, three plates each were used for CD4 naive and CD4 memory, two plates were used for CD8 naive, and one plate was used for CD8 memory. To estimate repertoire size and how much clonotypes are shared between individuals, the study performed deep sequencing of blood TCR repertoires from a few healthy adults. To increase sequencing depth and limit assay-specific biases, different laboratories used diverse techniques to prepare libraries and sequence TCR repertoires.

Using the deep immunoSEQ assay, TCR CDR3 regions were amplified from genomic DNA by multiplex PCR. Extracted genomic DNA from each cell subset was distributed evenly across all wells of several immunoSEQ 96-well plates, and each plate was treated as a replicate. Each replicate PCR for sorted subsets received about 0.2 ug genomic DNA, equal to tens of thousands of T cell genomes. The purified libraries were quantified using a Qubit 3.0 fluorometer, sized with a Bioanalyzer 2100, and then quantified again using the KAPA Library Quantification kit. Every immunoSEQ 96-well plate was sequenced on a dedicated single-read 150-cycle Illumina NextSeq 550 flow cell. Per the source publication's procedure: Because only junctional sequences without quality scores were contained in the immunoSEQ output, filtering matching that applied to full-length reads could not be performed. To assign V/J genes and CDR3, sequences were annotated against IMGT germline references using PyIR, a Python wrapper for IgBLAST v1.9. Reads with weak V/J assignments (E-value above 1e-6), missing CDR3, stop codons, out-of-frame junctions, or ambiguous translated residues were removed. V3J clonotypes were defined by identical inferred V gene, J gene, and CDR3 amino acid sequence. Percentage overlap between repertoires was calculated by dividing the number of shared unique clonotypes by the size of the smaller repertoire. Three approaches were used to assess repertoire richness: RTK rarefaction, the Chao1 estimator, and Recon v2.1 estimates of unobserved clonotypes. Generation probabilities were computed with OLGA for all TCRbeta clonotypes obtained by the gDNA method from four donors. The table was pulled from immuneACCESS by TCRdb, which kept in-frame rearrangements only. Such tables lose some clones; where checked, under half of the loss comes from unresolved V genes, and the rest has no known cause. That table furnishes V, J and clone size, whereas the DNA furnished D and trimming. A total of about 2.1 million clones appear in this sample, roughly 95% of them only once. Jointly, the top ten make up about 1.7% of the sample.

V gives up 5 bases and J gives up 8 bases, and the segment between their germline ends measures 7 bases. The germline V gene gives CDR1 as MDHEN and CDR2 as SYDVKM. The CDR3 numbers 11 residues from cysteine through phenylalanine. CDR3 DNA is the only sequence kept; it has 33 bases, read in frame from the first base. Findings and caveats that apply to the study as a whole: When a few donors were compared, the shared fraction of clonotypes was 5% to 6.5% for naive CD4, around 4% for naive CD8, about 2.5% for memory CD4, and less than 0.5% for memory CD8. Compared with non-shared clonotypes, the clonotypes found in all four sorted-subset donors had higher generation probabilities. Estimated clonotype richness was generally larger for naive than for memory subsets. Based on pairwise subsampling, the degree of clonotype sharing among donors was expected to be affected by sequencing depth. Even with the large sequencing depth, rarefaction of the sorted-subset datasets indicated that sequencing was incomplete. Sampling was restricted to blood, and TCR repertoires in tissues likely differ from the TCR repertoires found in blood. The small number of donors limited the genetic and exposure-history diversity represented.

As to this clone: Its antigen is currently not known. No base-level quality is on record; no much larger clone is a single base apart.

CD8 naive samples consisted of CD45RO-negative cells that were positively selected for CCR7, yielding a CD45RA+CCR7+ population without TemRA cells. Donors were healthy HIV-negative adults with no recently reported acute infections or vaccinations. Every donor was a Caucasian adult living in Nashville, Tennessee, USA. Blood was collected by leukapheresis, and PBMCs were isolated by Ficoll-Histopaque density gradient centrifugation and then cryopreserved in liquid nitrogen vapor phase. Analytical flow cytometry was used to check the purity and quantity of each magnetically sorted T cell population. Genomic DNA was isolated from every sorted fraction and measured by UV absorbance on a Nanodrop 2000c.

Material for sequencing was naive CD8+ T cells from PBMCs. The cell subset or site label, as the study defines it: CD45RA+CCR7+. This clonotype was sampled from a man aged 18 to 30 in good health. Some clones in this sample may be carry-over from other donors' samples. The chain employs TRBV28 and TRBJ2-1; a confident D gene designation cannot be given. The nucleotide sequence is given as TGTGCCAGCAGTGAAGGGTATGAGCAGTTCTTC. It codes for CASSEGYEQFF.